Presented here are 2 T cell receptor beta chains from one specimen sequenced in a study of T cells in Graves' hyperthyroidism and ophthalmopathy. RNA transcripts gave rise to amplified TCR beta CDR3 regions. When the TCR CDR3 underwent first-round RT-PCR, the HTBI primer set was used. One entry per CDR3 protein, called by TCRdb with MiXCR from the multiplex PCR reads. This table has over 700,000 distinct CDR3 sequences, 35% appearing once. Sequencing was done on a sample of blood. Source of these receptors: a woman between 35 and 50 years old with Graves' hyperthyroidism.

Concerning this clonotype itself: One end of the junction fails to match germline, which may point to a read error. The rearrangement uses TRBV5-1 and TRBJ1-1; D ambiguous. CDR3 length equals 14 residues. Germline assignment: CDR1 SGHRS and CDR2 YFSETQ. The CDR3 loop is CASSISSGNTEAFF. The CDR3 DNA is TGTGCCAGCAGTATTTCTTCGGGGAACACTGAAGCTTTCTTT.

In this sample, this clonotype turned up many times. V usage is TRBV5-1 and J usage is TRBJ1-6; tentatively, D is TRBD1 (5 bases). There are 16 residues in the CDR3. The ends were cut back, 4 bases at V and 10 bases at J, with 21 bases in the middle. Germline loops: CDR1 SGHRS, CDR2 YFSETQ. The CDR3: CASSPQTRGEGSPLHF. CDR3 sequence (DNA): TGCGCCAGCAGCCCCCAGACTCGGGGGGAGGGCTCACCCCTCCACTTT.